Sequencing of this T cell receptor (beta chain) was carried out in a study of tumour-infiltrating T cells in Burkitt lymphoma. In the study overall: Survival, overall and progression-free, tracked with productive clonality.

The protocol was immunoSEQ multiplex PCR, while the TCRdb copy is restricted to in-frame clones and leaves out a portion. The sample lists several thousand clones; around two thirds were seen once. Germline lookup yields CDR1 ENHRY and CDR2 SYGVKD. Trimming left V 4 bases short and J 1 base short, with 9 bases between. The CDR3 has 14 amino acids. The TCR originated in a human donor with diffuse large B-cell lymphoma. V gene TRBV10-3 combines with J gene TRBJ2-3, with a tentative D call TRBD2 (7 bases). The sequencing input was tumor tissue. Here the CDR3 DNA reads TGTGCCATCAGTGGGGGGGGCGGCACAGATACGCAGTATTTT. It specifies CAISGGGGTDTQYF.